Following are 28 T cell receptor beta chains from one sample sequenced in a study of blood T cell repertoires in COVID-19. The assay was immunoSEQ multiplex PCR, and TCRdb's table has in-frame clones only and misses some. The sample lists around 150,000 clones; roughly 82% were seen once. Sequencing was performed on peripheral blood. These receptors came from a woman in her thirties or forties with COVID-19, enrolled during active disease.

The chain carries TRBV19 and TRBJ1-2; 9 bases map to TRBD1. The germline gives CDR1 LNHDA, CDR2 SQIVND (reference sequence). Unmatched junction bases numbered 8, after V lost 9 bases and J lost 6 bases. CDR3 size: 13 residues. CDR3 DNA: TGTGCCAGCGGGGACAGGGCCTTCGATGGCTACACCTTC. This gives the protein CASGDRAFDGYTF.

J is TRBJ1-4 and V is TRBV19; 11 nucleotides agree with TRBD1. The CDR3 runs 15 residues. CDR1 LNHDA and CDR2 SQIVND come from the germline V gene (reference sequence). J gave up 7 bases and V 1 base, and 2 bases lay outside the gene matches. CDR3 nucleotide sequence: TGTGCCAGTAGTATAGGGGGGACAGGGGGTGAAAAACTGTTTTTT. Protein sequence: CASSIGGTGGEKLFF. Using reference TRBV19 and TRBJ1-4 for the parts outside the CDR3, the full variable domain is DGGITQSPKYLFRKEGQNVTLSCEQNLNHDAMYWYRQDPGQGLRLIYYSQIVNDFQKGDIAEGYSVSREKKESFPLTVTSAQKNPTAFYLCASSIGGTGGEKLFFGSGTQLSVL.

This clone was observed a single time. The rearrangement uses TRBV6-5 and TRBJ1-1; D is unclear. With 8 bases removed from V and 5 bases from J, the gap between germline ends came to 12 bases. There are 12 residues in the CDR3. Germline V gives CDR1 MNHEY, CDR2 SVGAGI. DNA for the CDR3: TGTGCCAGCTTCCGGGAATGGACTGAAGCTTTCTTT. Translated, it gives CASFREWTEAFF.

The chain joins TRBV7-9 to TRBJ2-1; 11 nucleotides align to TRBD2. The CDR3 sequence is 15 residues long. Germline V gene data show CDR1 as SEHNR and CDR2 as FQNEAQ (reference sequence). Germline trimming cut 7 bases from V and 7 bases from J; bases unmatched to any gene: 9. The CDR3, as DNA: TGTGCCAGCACCTCCGGAGTAGCGGGGGGGAATGAGCAGTTCTTC. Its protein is CASTSGVAGGNEQFF.

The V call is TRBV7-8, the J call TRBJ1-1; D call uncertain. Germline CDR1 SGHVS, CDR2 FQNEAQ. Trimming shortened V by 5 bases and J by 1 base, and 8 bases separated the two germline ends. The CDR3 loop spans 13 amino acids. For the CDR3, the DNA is TGTGCCAGCAGCACGGACTGGAACACTGAAGCTTTCTTT. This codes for CASSTDWNTEAFF. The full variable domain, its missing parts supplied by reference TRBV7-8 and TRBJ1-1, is GAGVSQSPRYKVAKRGQDVALRCDPISGHVSLFWYQQALGQGPEFLTYFQNEAQLDKSGLPSDRFFAERPEGSVSTLKIQRTQQEDSAVYLCASSTDWNTEAFFGQGTRLTVV.

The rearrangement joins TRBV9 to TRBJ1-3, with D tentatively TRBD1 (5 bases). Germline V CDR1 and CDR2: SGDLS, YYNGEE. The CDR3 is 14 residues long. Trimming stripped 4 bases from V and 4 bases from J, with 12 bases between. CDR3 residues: CASSTDSGGNTIYF. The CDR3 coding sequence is TGTGCCAGCAGCACAGATTCAGGGGGAAACACCATATATTTT.

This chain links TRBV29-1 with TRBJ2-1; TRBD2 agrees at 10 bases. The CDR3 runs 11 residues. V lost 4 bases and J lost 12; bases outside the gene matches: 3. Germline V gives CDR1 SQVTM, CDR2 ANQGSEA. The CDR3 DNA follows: TGCAGCGTTGGGACTAGCGGTCGGCAGTTCTTC. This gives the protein CSVGTSGRQFF.

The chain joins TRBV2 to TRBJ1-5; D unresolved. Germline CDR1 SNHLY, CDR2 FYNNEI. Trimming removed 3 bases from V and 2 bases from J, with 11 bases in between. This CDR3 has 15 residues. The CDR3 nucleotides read TGTGCCAGCAGTGATCGTCAGGTCCGCAATCAGCCCCAGCATTTT. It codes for CASSDRQVRNQPQHF.

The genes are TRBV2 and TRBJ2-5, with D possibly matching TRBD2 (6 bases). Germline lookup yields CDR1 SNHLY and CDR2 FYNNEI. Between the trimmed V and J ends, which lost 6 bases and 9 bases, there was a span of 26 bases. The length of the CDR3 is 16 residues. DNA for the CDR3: TGTGCCAGCAGGGCCTCTCGTCCAGAGGGCCCGGGGGCCCAGTACTTC. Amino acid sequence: CASRASRPEGPGAQYF.

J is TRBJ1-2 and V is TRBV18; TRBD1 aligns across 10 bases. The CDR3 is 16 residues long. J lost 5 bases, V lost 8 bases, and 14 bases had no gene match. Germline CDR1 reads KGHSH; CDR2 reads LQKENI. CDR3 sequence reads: CASPGTGETIGYGYTF. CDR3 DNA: TGTGCCAGCCCCGGGACAGGGGAGACAATCGGGTATGGCTACACCTTC.

CDR3 sequence: CASSFLPAGQDGYTF. CDR3 bases: TGTGCCAGCAGTTTCCTCCCGGCGGGACAGGATGGCTACACCTTC. V and J are TRBV6-5 and TRBJ1-2; 8 bases map to TRBD1. CDR3 size: 15 residues. Germline V gene sequence: CDR1 MNHEY, CDR2 SVGAGI. The J segment lost 6 bases and the V segment lost 4 bases, leaving 10 bases of the junction unmatched.

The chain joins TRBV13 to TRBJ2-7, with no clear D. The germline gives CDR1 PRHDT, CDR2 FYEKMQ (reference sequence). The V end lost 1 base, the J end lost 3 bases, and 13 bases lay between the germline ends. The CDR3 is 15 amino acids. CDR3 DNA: TGTGCCAGCAGCTTAGTGGCTGGGCAGTACTACGAGCAGTACTTC. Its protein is CASSLVAGQYYEQYF. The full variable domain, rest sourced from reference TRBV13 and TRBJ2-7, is AAGVIQSPRHLIKEKRETATLKCYPIPRHDTVYWYQQGPGQDPQFLISFYEKMQSDKGSIPDRFSAQQFSDYHSELNMSSLELGDSALYFCASSLVAGQYYEQYFGPGTRLTVT.

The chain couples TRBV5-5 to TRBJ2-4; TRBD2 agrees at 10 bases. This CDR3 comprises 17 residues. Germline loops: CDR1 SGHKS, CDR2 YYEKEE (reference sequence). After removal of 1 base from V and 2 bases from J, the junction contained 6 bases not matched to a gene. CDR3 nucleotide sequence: TGTGCCAGCAGCTTGTATTCTAGCGGGAGCTCCAAAAACATTCAGTACTTC. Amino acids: CASSLYSSGSSKNIQYF.

Here the CDR3 reads CASTHGGGGYEQYF. As DNA, the CDR3 is TGTGCCAGCACTCACGGGGGAGGGGGCTACGAGCAGTACTTC. V and J are TRBV6-5 and TRBJ2-7; possibly TRBD2 for D (7 bases). Germline CDR1 reads MNHEY; CDR2 reads SVGAGI. V dropped 7 bases and J dropped 3 bases, with 16 bases sitting between them. The CDR3 spans 14 residues.

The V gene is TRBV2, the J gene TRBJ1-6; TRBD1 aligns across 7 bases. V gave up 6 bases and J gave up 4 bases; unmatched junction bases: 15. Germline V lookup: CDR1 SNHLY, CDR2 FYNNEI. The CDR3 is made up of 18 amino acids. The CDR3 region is CASSRGWGQKFYNSPLHF. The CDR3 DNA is TGTGCCAGCAGCCGCGGTTGGGGACAGAAATTTTATAATTCACCCCTCCACTTT.

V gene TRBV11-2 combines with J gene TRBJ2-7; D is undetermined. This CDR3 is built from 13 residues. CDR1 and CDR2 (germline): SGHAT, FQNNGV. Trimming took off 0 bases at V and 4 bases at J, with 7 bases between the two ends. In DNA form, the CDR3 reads TGTGCCAGCAGCTTAGAGGTCGGGTACGAGCAGTACGTC. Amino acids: CASSLEVGYEQYV.

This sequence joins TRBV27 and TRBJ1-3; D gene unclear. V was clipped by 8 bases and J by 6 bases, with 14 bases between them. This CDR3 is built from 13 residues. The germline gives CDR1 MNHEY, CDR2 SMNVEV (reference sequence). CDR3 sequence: CASSIRGSNTIYF. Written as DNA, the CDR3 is TGTGCCAGCTCGATAAGAGGTTCAAACACCATATATTTT.

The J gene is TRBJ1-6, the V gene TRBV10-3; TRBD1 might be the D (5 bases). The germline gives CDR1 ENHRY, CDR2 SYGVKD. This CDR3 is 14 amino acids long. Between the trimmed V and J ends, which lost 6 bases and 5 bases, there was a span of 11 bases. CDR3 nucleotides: TGTGCCATCAGGGGGGGATCGGATAATTCACCCCTCCACTTT. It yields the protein CAIRGGSDNSPLHF.

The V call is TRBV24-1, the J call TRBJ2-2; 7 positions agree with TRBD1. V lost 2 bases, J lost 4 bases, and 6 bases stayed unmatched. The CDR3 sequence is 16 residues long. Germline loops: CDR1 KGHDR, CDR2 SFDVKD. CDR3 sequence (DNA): TGTGCCACCAGTGATTCTGGGACAGCGAGCACCGGGGAGCTGTTTTTT. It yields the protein CATSDSGTASTGELFF.

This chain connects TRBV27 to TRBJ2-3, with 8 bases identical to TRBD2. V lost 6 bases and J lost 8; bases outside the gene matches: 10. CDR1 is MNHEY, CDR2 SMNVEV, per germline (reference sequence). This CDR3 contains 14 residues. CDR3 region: CASSGTRGMLTQYF. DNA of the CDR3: TGTGCCAGCAGCGGGACTAGGGGGATGCTTACGCAGTATTTT.

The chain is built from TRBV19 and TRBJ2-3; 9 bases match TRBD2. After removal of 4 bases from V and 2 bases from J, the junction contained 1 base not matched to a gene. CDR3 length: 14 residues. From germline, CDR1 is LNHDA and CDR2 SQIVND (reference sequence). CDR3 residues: CASSTSGNTDTQYF. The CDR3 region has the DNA TGTGCCAGTAGTACTAGCGGGAACACAGATACGCAGTATTTT.

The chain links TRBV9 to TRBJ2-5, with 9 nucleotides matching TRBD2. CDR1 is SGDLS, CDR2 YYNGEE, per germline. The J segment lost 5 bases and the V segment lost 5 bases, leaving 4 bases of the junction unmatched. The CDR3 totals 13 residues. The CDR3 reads CASSSGREETQYF. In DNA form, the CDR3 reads TGTGCCAGCAGTAGCGGGAGAGAGGAGACCCAGTACTTC. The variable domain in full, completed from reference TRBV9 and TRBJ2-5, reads DSGVTQTPKHLITATGQRVTLRCSPRSGDLSVYWYQQSLDQGLQFLIQYYNGEERAKGNILERFSAQQFPDLHSELNLSSLELGDSALYFCASSSGREETQYFGPGTRLLVL.

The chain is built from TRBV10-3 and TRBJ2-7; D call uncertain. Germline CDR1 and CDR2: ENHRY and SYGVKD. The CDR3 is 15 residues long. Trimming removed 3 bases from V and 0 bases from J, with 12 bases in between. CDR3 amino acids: CAISDPTKSSYEQYF. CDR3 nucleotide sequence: TGTGCCATCAGTGATCCGACAAAGAGCTCCTACGAGCAGTACTTC.

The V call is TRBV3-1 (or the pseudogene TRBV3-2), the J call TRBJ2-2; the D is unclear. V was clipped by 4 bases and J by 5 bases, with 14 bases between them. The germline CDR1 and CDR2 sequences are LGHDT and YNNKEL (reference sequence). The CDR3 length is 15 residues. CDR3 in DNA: TGTGCCAGCAGCCCTTCGGAGTATCGGACCGGGGAGCTGTTTTTT. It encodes CASSPSEYRTGELFF.

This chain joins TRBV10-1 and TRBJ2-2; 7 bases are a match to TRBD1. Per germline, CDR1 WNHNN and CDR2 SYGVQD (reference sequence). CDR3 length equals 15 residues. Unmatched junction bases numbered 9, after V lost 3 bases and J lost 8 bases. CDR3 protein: CASSESGTGVGELFF. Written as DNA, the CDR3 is TGCGCCAGCAGTGAATCGGGTACAGGGGTAGGGGAGCTGTTTTTT.

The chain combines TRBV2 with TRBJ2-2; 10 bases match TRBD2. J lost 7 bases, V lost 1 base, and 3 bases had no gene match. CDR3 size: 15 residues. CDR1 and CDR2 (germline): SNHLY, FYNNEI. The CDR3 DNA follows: TGTGCCAGCAGTGAAGTTAGGACTAGCGGCGGGGAGCTGTTTTTT. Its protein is CASSEVRTSGGELFF.

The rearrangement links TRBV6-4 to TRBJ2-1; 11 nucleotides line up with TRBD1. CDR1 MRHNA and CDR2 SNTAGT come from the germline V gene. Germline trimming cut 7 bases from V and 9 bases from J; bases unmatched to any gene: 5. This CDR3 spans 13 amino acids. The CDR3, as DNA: TGTGCCAGCAAAATGGACAGGGGGCGTGAGCAGTTCTTC. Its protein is CASKMDRGREQFF.

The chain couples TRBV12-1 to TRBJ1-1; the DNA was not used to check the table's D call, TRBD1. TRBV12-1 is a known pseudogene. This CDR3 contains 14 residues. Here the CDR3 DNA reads TGTGCCAGCAGCCCCGACAGGGTTGGCACTGAAGCTTTCTTT. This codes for CASSPDRVGTEAFF.